The 15 T cell receptor beta chains below all came from one sample that was sequenced in a study of glioma-infiltrating T cells. Using RNA template, CDR3s of TCR alpha and beta were amplified with iRepertoire arm-PCR. From the multiplex PCR reads, TCRdb called clonotypes with MiXCR, one entry per CDR3 protein. The repertoire has roughly 40,000 distinct CDR3 sequences, about 20% of them found once; the top ten carry almost 6.5%. The specimen sequenced was glioma tissue, nonneoplastic brain tissue, or PBMCs (not recorded which). These receptors were obtained from a human donor with low-grade glioma or glioblastoma, undergoing nonglioma brain surgery, or in good health (not recorded which).

Notes on this clonotype: Just one base apart from a much larger clone, this may be a read error. In nucleotides, the CDR3 is TGCGCCAGCAGCCTCCAGAGGGGGGCGAACACTGAAGCTTTCTTT. This encodes CASSLQRGANTEAFF. The rearrangement joins TRBV4-1 to TRBJ1-1, with a possible D match to TRBD1 (6 bases). V lost 4 bases to trimming and J lost 1 base, with 13 bases between them. The V gene's germline CDR1 is MGHRA and CDR2 YSYEKL. The CDR3 covers 15 residues.

This clonotype was counted ten times or more. V usage is TRBV6-2 or TRBV6-3 and J usage is TRBJ2-7, with 8 bases identical to TRBD2. The CDR3 has 15 amino acids. The J segment lost 5 bases and the V segment lost 0 bases, leaving 6 bases of the junction unmatched. Germline V gives CDR1 MNHEY, CDR2 SVGEGT. CDR3: CASSYSGGAYDEQYF. Here the CDR3 DNA reads TGTGCCAGCAGTTACTCCGGGGGGGCCTACGACGAGCAGTACTTC.

This clonotype was counted ten times or more. The chain has TRBV28 and TRBJ1-1, with unresolved D. Between the trimmed V and J ends, which lost 5 bases and 6 bases, there was a span of 16 bases. This CDR3 contains 14 residues. Per the germline V gene, CDR1 is MDHEN and CDR2 is SYDVKM. The chain's CDR3 is CASSRQLGPSEAFF. The CDR3 DNA is TGTGCCAGCAGTCGCCAGCTCGGACCGTCTGAAGCTTTCTTT.

This clonotype showed up many times. The genes are TRBV24-1 and TRBJ2-7, with unresolved D. Trimming removed 3 bases at V and 7 bases at J, with 6 bases between. Germline-derived CDR1 and CDR2 are KGHDR and SFDVKD. CDR3 length: 11 amino acids. The CDR3 reads CATSDVSEQYF. CDR3 in DNA: TGTGCCACCAGTGATGTATCTGAGCAGTACTTC.

At least ten counts were recorded for this clonotype. V is TRBV2 and J is TRBJ1-2, with 10 bases lining up with TRBD1. In germline, CDR1 is SNHLY, CDR2 FYNNEI. V lost 0 bases and J lost 8; bases outside the gene matches: 6. CDR3 length: 15 amino acids. The CDR3 DNA is TGTGCCAGCAGTGAAGCGATTGGGACAGGGGTCGGCTACACCTTC. Its translation is CASSEAIGTGVGYTF. The whole variable domain, filled in from reference TRBV2 and TRBJ1-2, reads EPEVTQTPSHQVTQMGQEVILRCVPISNHLYFYWYRQILGQKVEFLVSFYNNEISEKSEIFDDQFSVERPDGSNFTLKIRSTKLEDSAMYFCASSEAIGTGVGYTFGSGTRLTVV.

This clonotype showed up just a few times. This chain connects TRBV10-3 to TRBJ1-1, with 8 bases lining up with TRBD1. Germline trimming cut 7 bases from V and 1 base from J; bases unmatched to any gene: 5. Germline lookup yields CDR1 ENHRY and CDR2 SYGVKD. The CDR3 is 14 amino acids. Here the CDR3 DNA reads TGTGCCATCAAATCAGGGGGCGAGAACACTGAAGCTTTCTTT. This translates into CAIKSGGENTEAFF.

The chain joins TRBV27 to TRBJ2-7; 7 bases are a match to TRBD1. Germline CDR1 is MNHEY and CDR2 is SMNVEV (reference sequence). J gave up 0 bases and V 5 bases, and 4 bases lay outside the gene matches. This CDR3 is 14 amino acids long. The CDR3 protein is CASSDRDSSYEQYV. Written as DNA, the CDR3 is TGTGCCAGCAGTGACCGGGACAGCTCCTACGAGCAGTACGTC.

This clonotype was counted many times. This chain connects TRBV2 to TRBJ1-4, with D unresolved. The CDR3 runs to 15 residues. CDR1 SNHLY and CDR2 FYNNEI come from the germline V gene. Trimming shortened V by 6 bases and J by 6 bases, and 17 bases separated the two germline ends. DNA for the CDR3: TGTGCCAGCAGAACTTCCCGGACCCGGGATGAAAAACTGTTTTTT. This codes for CASRTSRTRDEKLFF.

This clonotype is labeled as medium-sized. This rearrangement joins TRBV28 to TRBJ1-5; D is uncertain. The V end was cut by 3 bases, the J end by 3 bases, with 9 bases between. The CDR3 contains 14 residues. Germline CDR1 reads MDHEN; CDR2 reads SYDVKM. The CDR3 loop reads CASSFGRYNQPQHF. The CDR3 nucleotides read TGTGCCAGCAGTTTCGGCAGGTACAATCAGCCCCAGCATTTT. The variable domain in full, completed from reference TRBV28 and TRBJ1-5, reads DVKVTQSSRYLVKRTGEKVFLECVQDMDHENMFWYRQDPGLGLRLIYFSYDVKMKEKGDIPEGYSVSREKKERFSLILESASTNQTSMYLCASSFGRYNQPQHFGDGTRLSIL.

The sample holds many counts of this clonotype. The chain links TRBV20-1 to TRBJ2-2; 8 bases fit TRBD2. Germline CDR1 is DFQATT and CDR2 is SNEGSKA (reference sequence). The J segment lost 1 base and the V segment lost 3 bases, leaving 7 bases of the junction unmatched. CDR3 length equals 16 residues. CDR3 amino acids: CSARRPGLENTGELFF. The DNA for the CDR3 is TGCAGTGCTAGGAGACCGGGACTAGAGAACACCGGGGAGCTGTTTTTT.

Many counts were recorded for this clonotype. This chain uses TRBV28 with TRBJ1-1; D might be TRBD1 (6 bases). With 1 base removed from V and 5 bases from J, the gap between germline ends came to 14 bases. This CDR3 is 15 amino acids long. From germline, CDR1 is MDHEN and CDR2 SYDVKM. In nucleotides, the CDR3 is TGTGCCAGCAGTTTATCGGCCCAGGGGCCGACTGAAGCTTTCTTT. It codes for CASSLSAQGPTEAFF.

This clonotype occurred a few times. The chain has TRBV6-1 and TRBJ2-5, with a possible D match to TRBD1 (5 bases). Germline assignment: CDR1 MNHNS and CDR2 SASEGT. This CDR3 has 13 amino acids. In DNA, the CDR3 is TGTGTTAGCAGTACGCAGGGTGGGGAGACCCAGTACTTC. Protein sequence: CVSSTQGGETQYF.

The CDR3 protein is CASSSRHLYEQYV. The CDR3 region has the DNA TGTGCCAGTAGTTCAAGACACCTTTACGAGCAGTACGTC. This sequence joins TRBV19 and TRBJ2-7; D is uncertain. Germline V gene sequence: CDR1 LNHDA, CDR2 SQIVND (reference sequence). Trimming took 5 bases from V and 4 from J, leaving 12 bases between them. CDR3 length: 13 amino acids.

A note on this clonotype: A junction end diverges from the germline sequence, so it may reflect a read error. The chain is built from TRBV30 and TRBJ1-1; D might be TRBD1 (5 bases). Germline CDR1 is GTSNPN and CDR2 is SVGIG (reference sequence). The length of the CDR3 is 14 residues. In DNA form, the CDR3 reads TGTGCCTGGAGTGTCCAGGGAGCGAGGACTGAAGATTTCTTT. Translated, it gives CAWSVQGARTEDFF. The full variable domain, in which reference TRBV30 and TRBJ1-1 provide the parts outside the CDR3, is SQTIHQWPATLVQPVGSPLSLECTVEGTSNPNLYWYRQAAGRGLQLLFYSVGIGQISSEVPQNLSASRPQDRQFILSSKKLLLSDSGFYLCAWSVQGARTEDFFGQGTRLTVV.

This clonotype was observed at least ten times. This chain links TRBV20-1 with TRBJ2-1; 8 bases fit TRBD1. Trimming at V came to 5 bases and at J to 8 bases, leaving 14 bases not matched to a gene. CDR3 length: 15 amino acids. Germline-derived CDR1 and CDR2 are DFQATT and SNEGSKA (reference sequence). The CDR3 DNA follows: TGCAGTGCTCCTATAAGGACAGGGAGCTTGTATGAGCAGTTCTTC. It translates to CSAPIRTGSLYEQFF.